A selection of T cell receptor beta chains follows, all from one sample in a study of T-cell reconstitution after alpha-beta-depleted transplantation in children. A single record per CDR3 protein comes from TCRdb applying MiXCR to the PCR reads. Here the sample spans more than 250,000 distinct CDR3 sequences, around 9.6% being singletons. This specimen consisted of PBMCs from the stem cell graft donor, obtained from the stem cell graft. The receptors here all came from a human donor who donated a stem cell graft to a child with SCID. The CDR3 runs from the conserved cysteine through the conserved F or W. A D gene is named only where the DNA matches it firmly. Part of the rows lack a size; the others show once, few, many or a class for expanded clones.

j_call clone_size cdr3_length d_call v_call cdr3_aa cdr3_nt
TRBJ2-2 many 15 TRBD2 TRBV9 CASSVAGVRTGELFF TGTGCCAGCAGCGTCGCGGGGGTTCGCACCGGGGAGCTGTTTTTT
TRBJ2-4 . 13 . TRBV5-1 CASSEQGKNIQYF TGCGCCAGCAGTGAACAGGGCAAAAACATTCAGTACTTC
TRBJ2-7 . 19 TRBD2 TRBV29-1 CSVEERGLAGVSMSYEQYF TGCAGCGTTGAAGAGCGGGGACTAGCGGGGGTGTCTATGTCCTACGAGCAGTACTTC
TRBJ1-2 many 15 . TRBV7-8 CASSSVTGTNYGYTF TGTGCCAGCAGCTCCGTGACGGGTACTAACTATGGCTACACCTTC
TRBJ2-5 . 14 . TRBV5-5 CASSLWETGETQYF TGTGCCAGCAGCTTGTGGGAGACAGGAGAGACCCAGTACTTC
TRBJ1-5 few 15 . TRBV5-1 CASSHIRESNQPQHF TGCGCCAGCAGCCACATCAGGGAGAGCAATCAGCCCCAGCATTTT
TRBJ2-1 many 16 TRBD1 TRBV29-1 CSVPDRGLSSYNEQFF TGCAGCGTTCCGGACAGGGGGCTTAGCTCGTACAATGAGCAGTTCTTC
TRBJ1-1 . 16 TRBD1 TRBV12-3/TRBV12-4 CASSPAGQGKNTEAFF TGTGCCAGCAGTCCCGCCGGACAGGGGAAGAACACTGAAGCTTTCTTT
TRBJ2-7 few 14 . TRBV19 CASSTLQGTYEQYF TGTGCCAGTAGTACGCTACAGGGCACCTACGAGCAGTACTTC
TRBJ1-4 . 17 . TRBV7-6 CASSLENAFGTDEKLFF TGTGCCAGCAGCTTAGAGAATGCTTTTGGGACGGATGAAAAACTGTTTTTT
TRBJ2-1 few 14 . TRBV12-3/TRBV12-4 CASSFGADYNEQFF TGTGCCAGCAGTTTTGGGGCAGACTACAATGAGCAGTTCTTC
TRBJ2-5 many 14 . TRBV6-5 CASSPQGGGRDQYF TGTGCCAGCAGCCCCCAAGGGGGGGGGCGTGACCAGTACTTC
TRBJ2-7 few 11 TRBD2 TRBV5-8 CASSDGGKQYF TGTGCCAGCAGCGACGGGGGGAAGCAGTACTTC
TRBJ1-4 few 16 . TRBV7-8 CASSLAGGGWHEKLFF TGTGCCAGCAGCTTAGCAGGAGGGGGGTGGCATGAAAAACTGTTTTTT
TRBJ1-4 few 13 . TRBV5-1 CASSWGTGSELFF TGCGCCAGCAGCTGGGGTACAGGGTCGGAACTGTTTTTT
TRBJ2-2 . 12 . TRBV9 CASRTGTGELFF TGTGCCAGCAGGACGGGGACCGGGGAGCTGTTTTTT
TRBJ2-6 . 16 . TRBV10-3 CAIPGPAISGANVLTF TGTGCCATCCCGGGGCCTGCCATCTCTGGGGCCAACGTCCTGACTTTC
TRBJ2-2 many 13 . TRBV12-3/TRBV12-4 CASSSSGIGELFF .
TRBJ2-1 . 17 TRBD2 TRBV5-6 CASRPSGGAWSYNEQFF TGTGCCAGCAGACCAAGCGGGGGGGCTTGGTCCTACAATGAGCAGTTCTTC
TRBJ1-2 . 13 TRBD1 TRBV5-1 CASSAGQGGGYTF TGCGCCAGCAGCGCCGGACAGGGGGGAGGCTACACCTTC
TRBJ1-2 many 14 TRBD1 TRBV7-3 CASSPSPTGDGYTF TGTGCCAGCAGCCCAAGCCCGACAGGGGATGGCTACACCTTC
TRBJ2-6 few 14 . TRBV12-3/TRBV12-4 CASSFDGGANVLTF TGTGCCAGCAGTTTTGACGGTGGGGCCAACGTCCTGACTTTC
TRBJ2-1 many 15 . TRBV2 CASSPGGLAYNEQFF TGTGCCAGCAGTCCCGGGGGGCTCGCCTACAATGAGCAGTTCTTC
TRBJ2-7 . 11 . TRBV20-1 CSAGVGYEQYF TGCAGTGCTGGGGTAGGCTACGAGCAGTACTTC
TRBJ2-7 few 14 . TRBV5-8 CASSFKGRSYEQYF TGTGCCAGCAGCTTTAAAGGACGCTCCTACGAGCAGTACTTC
TRBJ2-1 . 14 TRBD2 TRBV2 CASSETSSVNEQFF TGTGCCAGCAGTGAGACTAGCTCCGTGAATGAGCAGTTCTTC
TRBJ2-1 . 15 . TRBV24-1 CATSDFSGGVSEQFF TGTGCCACCAGTGATTTTTCAGGGGGGGTTAGTGAGCAGTTCTTC
TRBJ2-3 few 15 TRBD2 TRBV24-1 CATSDPSGGADTQYF TGTGCCACCAGTGATCCTAGCGGGGGGGCAGATACGCAGTATTTT
TRBJ2-7 . 14 . TRBV27 CASSFVRGADEQYF TGTGCCAGCAGTTTCGTCAGGGGAGCGGACGAGCAGTACTTC
TRBJ1-1 many 14 . TRBV20-1 CSAEPGPGRTEAFF TGCAGTGCTGAACCGGGACCCGGGCGGACTGAAGCTTTCTTT
TRBJ2-7 few 16 . TRBV6-5 CASSYKAATSSYEQYF TGTGCCAGCAGTTACAAGGCCGCGACTAGCTCCTACGAGCAGTACTTC
TRBJ2-7 many 14 . TRBV15 CATSIGTQAYEQYF TGTGCCACCAGCATAGGGACACAAGCATACGAGCAGTACTTC
TRBJ1-1 few 11 TRBD1 TRBV20-1 CSAPRTGGAFF TGCAGTGCCCCGCGGACAGGGGGCGCTTTCTTT
TRBJ2-3 many 15 TRBD1 TRBV15 CATSNDRGRTDTQYF TGTGCCACCAGCAACGACAGGGGTCGCACAGATACGCAGTATTTT
TRBJ1-2 . 15 TRBD1 TRBV13 CASADWDRENYGYTF TGTGCCAGCGCAGACTGGGACAGGGAAAACTATGGCTACACCTTC
TRBJ1-1 few 14 . TRBV20-1 CSASVADRNTEAFF TGCAGTGCTAGCGTTGCTGACAGGAACACTGAAGCTTTCTTT
TRBJ2-3 . 17 TRBD2 TRBV4-2 CASSQRTSGIPADTQYF TGTGCCAGCAGCCAAAGGACTAGCGGGATCCCCGCGGATACGCAGTATTTT
TRBJ2-7 few 11 . TRBV12-3/TRBV12-4 CASSSRARQYF TGTGCCAGCAGTTCCAGGGCCCGGCAGTACTTC
TRBJ1-5 . 15 . TRBV19 CASSIEGRSNQPQHF TGTGCCAGTAGTATAGAAGGTCGCAGCAATCAGCCCCAGCATTTT
TRBJ2-1 few 16 . TRBV7-3 CASSLDGSHTYNEQFF TGTGCCAGCAGCTTAGACGGGTCGCACACCTACAATGAGCAGTTCTTC
TRBJ2-5 few 16 . TRBV7-3 CASSSQGRGDEETQYF TGTGCCAGCAGCTCCCAGGGGAGAGGGGACGAAGAGACCCAGTACTTC
TRBJ2-7 . 14 TRBD2 TRBV15 CATSRSGGRNEQYF TGTGCCACCAGTCGTAGCGGGGGACGGAACGAGCAGTACTTC
TRBJ2-7 . 15 TRBD1 TRBV20-1 CSAYKPGQGSYEQYF TGCAGTGCATATAAACCGGGACAGGGATCCTACGAGCAGTACTTC
TRBJ1-1 . 11 . TRBV2 CASRRPTEAFF TGTGCCAGCAGGAGACCGACTGAAGCTTTCTTT
TRBJ1-1 many 17 TRBD1 TRBV3-1 CASSQGGTGGADTEAFF TGTGCCAGCAGCCAAGGGGGGACAGGGGGCGCGGACACTGAAGCTTTCTTT
TRBJ2-1 . 16 TRBD2 TRBV15 CATSRDRGGLYNEQFF TGTGCCACCAGCAGAGATCGCGGGGGGCTTTACAATGAGCAGTTCTTC
TRBJ1-4 . 14 TRBD1 TRBV14 CASSPLPYRGELFF TGTGCCAGCAGCCCCCTACCCTACAGGGGGGAACTGTTTTTT
TRBJ2-2 few 16 TRBD1 TRBV5-1 CASSLEGQGAGRELFF TGCGCCAGCAGCTTGGAAGGACAGGGGGCTGGAAGGGAGCTGTTTTTT
TRBJ2-7 . 14 TRBD1 TRBV20-1 CSAGTGTGLYEQYF TGCAGTGCCGGAACCGGGACAGGCTTATACGAGCAGTACTTC
TRBJ1-1 . 17 TRBD1 TRBV12-3/TRBV12-4 CASSSFSGTGGNTEAFF TGTGCCAGCAGCTCTTTCTCAGGGACAGGGGGGAACACTGAAGCTTTCTTT
TRBJ1-2 . 15 TRBD1 TRBV6-5 CASSSGTGLAYGYTF TGTGCCAGCAGTTCCGGGACAGGGCTTGCCTATGGCTACACCTTC
TRBJ2-5 few 11 . TRBV6-6 CASSYEETQYF TGTGCCAGCAGTTATGAGGAGACCCAGTACTTC
TRBJ1-6 . 14 . TRBV15 CATSSGRNNSPLHF TGTGCCACCAGCAGTGGACGGAATAATTCACCCCTCCACTTT
TRBJ2-7 few 14 . TRBV28 CASSEALNPYEQYF TGTGCCAGCAGTGAGGCCCTAAACCCCTACGAGCAGTACTTC